The clone carrying this TCR beta chain was seen more than once but under ten times. For the second PCR, which ran for about 6 to 11 cycles, a sample-barcoded 5' primer and a J-beta primer mix were used. Carrying 12 random nucleotides, a template-switch adaptor labeled each individual cDNA molecule. TCRdb re-called the 5' RACE reads through MiXCR, storing one row per CDR3 protein. The sample shows around 1.5 million distinct CDR3 sequences, almost 35% of them seen only once. The CDR3 totals 15 residues. CDR1 and CDR2 (germline): MDHEN, SYDVKM. Trimming removed 4 bases from V and 7 bases from J; junction bases left unmatched: 10. This sample is part of a study of blood T cells in healthy people across ages.

J is TRBJ2-1 and V is TRBV28; 7 bases fit TRBD2. This receptor was taken from a woman between 25 and 40 years old in good health. Specimen: blood. The CDR3 loop reads CASSSAGDPTNEQFF. The CDR3 DNA is TGTGCCAGCAGTTCCGCGGGAGATCCAACGAATGAGCAGTTCTTC.